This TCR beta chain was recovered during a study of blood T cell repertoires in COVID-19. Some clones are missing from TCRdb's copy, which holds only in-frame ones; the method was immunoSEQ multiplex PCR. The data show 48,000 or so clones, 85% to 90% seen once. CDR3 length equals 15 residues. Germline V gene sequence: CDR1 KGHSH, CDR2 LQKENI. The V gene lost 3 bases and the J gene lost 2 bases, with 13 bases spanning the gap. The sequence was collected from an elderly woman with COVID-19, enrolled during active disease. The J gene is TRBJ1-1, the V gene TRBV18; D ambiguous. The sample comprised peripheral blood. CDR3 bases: TGTGCCAGCTCACCCAATAGACTAAGAAACACTGAAGCTTTCTTT. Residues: CASSPNRLRNTEAFF.